The T cell receptor beta chain described here comes from a study of blood T cell repertoires in COVID-19. The data were produced by immunoSEQ multiplex PCR, yet TCRdb's version contains in-frame clones alone and is incomplete. This table has around 270,000 clones, approximately 83% appearing once. The CDR3 covers 12 residues. The V and J ends lost 5 bases and 7 bases respectively, with 11 bases between them. The germline V gene encodes CDR1 MDHEN and CDR2 SYDVKM. This rearrangement joins TRBV28 to TRBJ1-1; tentatively, D is TRBD1 (5 bases). The sample comprised PBMCs or T cells enriched from blood (not recorded which). This TCR was recovered from a woman aged 25 to 45 who had recovered from COVID-19. The CDR3 sequence is CASSALGGEAFF. The CDR3 region has the DNA TGTGCCAGCAGTGCCCTCGGGGGTGAAGCTTTCTTT. Combining the CDR3 with reference TRBV28 and TRBJ1-1 gives the whole variable domain DVKVTQSSRYLVKRTGEKVFLECVQDMDHENMFWYRQDPGLGLRLIYFSYDVKMKEKGDIPEGYSVSREKKERFSLILESASTNQTSMYLCASSALGGEAFFGQGTRLTVV.